The 32 T cell receptor beta chains below come from one sample, sequenced in a study of T cell changes during pregnancy in multiple sclerosis. Produced via immunoSEQ multiplex PCR; TCRdb's table is partial and in-frame only. This table has about 62,000 clones, about 94% appearing once. Specimen: CD8+ T cells from peripheral blood mononuclear cells, collected in the second trimester of pregnancy. The receptors were gathered from a female donor with multiple sclerosis, enrolled in a pregnancy study.

The J gene is TRBJ2-3, the V gene TRBV27; 7 bases fit TRBD2. CDR3 length: 16 amino acids. Germline V CDR1 and CDR2: MNHEY, SMNVEV (reference sequence). V dropped 2 bases and J dropped 0; count of bases not matched to a gene: 5. CDR3 coding DNA: TGTGCCAGCAGTTTAGGGGGGGAGGGCAGCACAGATACGCAGTATTTT. This codes for CASSLGGEGSTDTQYF.

This chain connects TRBV28 to TRBJ2-5, with 16 bases fitting TRBD2. The CDR3 totals 20 residues. The germline V gene encodes CDR1 MDHEN and CDR2 SYDVKM. With 2 bases clipped from V and 5 bases from J, the junction kept 14 bases outside the gene matches. The CDR3 spells CASSLLGGTSGRARRETQYF. DNA for the CDR3: TGTGCCAGCAGTTTACTAGGCGGGACTAGCGGGAGGGCGAGGAGGGAGACCCAGTACTTC. Complete variable domain (other parts from reference TRBV28 and TRBJ2-5): DVKVTQSSRYLVKRTGEKVFLECVQDMDHENMFWYRQDPGLGLRLIYFSYDVKMKEKGDIPEGYSVSREKKERFSLILESASTNQTSMYLCASSLLGGTSGRARRETQYFGPGTRLLVL.

The genes are TRBV6-6 and TRBJ2-1; D unclear. The CDR3 has 12 amino acids. Germline V lookup: CDR1 MNHNY, CDR2 SVGAGI (reference sequence). Deletions cut 0 bases from V and 8 bases from J, with 5 bases between. CDR3 sequence (DNA): TGTGCCAGCAGTTACTCGGGCCATGAGCAGTTCTTC. It specifies CASSYSGHEQFF.

CDR3 loop: CASSLAFGADTQYF. The CDR3, as DNA: TGTGCCAGTAGCCTAGCTTTTGGTGCAGATACGCAGTATTTT. The chain uses TRBV19 and TRBJ2-3; TRBD2 might be the D (5 bases). CDR1 is LNHDA, CDR2 SQIVND, per germline (reference sequence). V lost 6 bases and J lost 4, with 14 bases in between. This CDR3 has 14 residues.

The V call is TRBV27, the J call TRBJ2-1; 9 bases match TRBD2. There are 15 residues in the CDR3. Germline values: CDR1 MNHEY, CDR2 SMNVEV (reference sequence). Trimming removed 3 bases from V and 2 bases from J; junction bases left unmatched: 2. DNA of the CDR3: TGTGCCAGCAGTTTTGCGGGAGGGGCCTACAATGAGCAGTTCTTC. Its translation is CASSFAGGAYNEQFF.

The rearrangement links TRBV5-6 to TRBJ2-7; D ambiguous. The CDR3 contains 11 residues. Germline V gives CDR1 SGHDT, CDR2 YYEEEE. With 7 bases removed from V and 0 bases from J, the gap between germline ends came to 5 bases. The CDR3 coding sequence is TGTGCCAGCGGCACCTCCTACGAGCAGTACTTC. Its protein is CASGTSYEQYF.

This chain joins TRBV4-2 and TRBJ2-1; TRBD2 aligns across 9 bases. The CDR3 spans 17 residues. With 3 bases clipped from V and 4 bases from J, the junction kept 10 bases outside the gene matches. The germline V gene has CDR1 LGHNA and CDR2 YNFKEQ. CDR3 DNA: TGTGCCAGCAGCCAGACTGCCGTAGCGGGGGTATACAATGAGCAGTTCTTC. Translation: CASSQTAVAGVYNEQFF.

This clone was found once. V gene TRBV4-3 combines with J gene TRBJ2-7, with 12 bases lining up with TRBD2. The V gene's germline CDR1 is LGHNA and CDR2 YSLEER. The CDR3 is 18 amino acids. After removal of 1 base from V and 0 bases from J, the junction contained 7 bases not matched to a gene. The CDR3: CASSQATPTSGSSYEQYF. CDR3 DNA: TGCGCCAGCAGCCAAGCTACCCCGACTAGCGGGAGCTCCTACGAGCAGTACTTC.

The chain uses TRBV6-4 and TRBJ2-1, with D possibly being TRBD2 (5 bases). Germline V gene data show CDR1 as MRHNA and CDR2 as SNTAGT. V was trimmed by 2 bases and J by 6 bases, leaving 14 bases between them. The CDR3 contains 15 residues. This chain's CDR3 is CASSDLGGSANEQFF. CDR3 DNA: TGTGCCAGCAGTGACCTGGGCGGGTCCGCCAATGAGCAGTTCTTC.

J is TRBJ1-1 and V is TRBV18; 8 nucleotides align to TRBD1. CDR1 and CDR2 from the germline V gene are KGHSH and LQKENI. V shed 3 bases and J 0 bases; nucleotides not matched to a gene: 15. This CDR3 is 19 amino acids long. This chain's CDR3 is CASSPTGEGLSAMNTEAFF. The CDR3, as DNA: TGTGCCAGCTCACCGACAGGGGAGGGTTTGTCAGCCATGAACACTGAAGCTTTCTTT.

The J gene is TRBJ2-7, the V gene TRBV13, with 14 bases lining up with TRBD2. Trimming took 4 bases from V and 7 from J; bases not matched to a gene: 12. The germline gives CDR1 PRHDT, CDR2 FYEKMQ (reference sequence). The CDR3 is 17 amino acids. DNA of the CDR3: TGTGCCAGCAGCTCCCTGACTAGCGGGAGGGCCTTAGAAGAGCAGTACTTC. It codes for CASSSLTSGRALEEQYF.

The gene calls are TRBV19 and TRBJ2-3; 11 nucleotides match TRBD2. The germline V gene encodes CDR1 LNHDA and CDR2 SQIVND (reference sequence). V lost 3 bases and J lost 0; bases outside the gene matches: 5. This CDR3 has 17 residues. This CDR3 reads CASSMTSGTGSTDTQYF. The CDR3 coding sequence is TGTGCCAGTAGTATGACTAGCGGGACGGGAAGCACAGATACGCAGTATTTT. The whole variable domain, remainder taken from reference TRBV19 and TRBJ2-3, is DGGITQSPKYLFRKEGQNVTLSCEQNLNHDAMYWYRQDPGQGLRLIYYSQIVNDFQKGDIAEGYSVSREKKESFPLTVTSAQKNPTAFYLCASSMTSGTGSTDTQYFGPGTRLTVL.

The gene calls are TRBV4-3 and TRBJ2-2; D may be TRBD2 (6 bases). Germline lookup yields CDR1 LGHNA and CDR2 YSLEER. The germline V and J ends were trimmed by 0 bases and 4 bases, with 15 bases remaining between them. The CDR3 runs to 17 residues. In DNA, the CDR3 is TGCGCCAGCAGCCAAGATGGCTGGGGAGGCTCCACCGGGGAGCTGTTTTTT. It specifies CASSQDGWGGSTGELFF.

V usage is TRBV9 and J usage is TRBJ2-2, with 7 positions matching TRBD2. The CDR3 extends over 14 amino acids. The junction had 7 bases not matched to a gene; V was cut back by 5 bases and J by 6 bases. The germline CDR1 and CDR2 sequences are SGDLS and YYNGEE. The CDR3 here is CASRGGSAAGELFF. The CDR3 nucleotides read TGTGCCAGCAGAGGCGGGAGTGCCGCCGGGGAGCTGTTTTTT.

In this sample, this clone turned up once. The CDR3 reads CASSWEGGSGANVLTF. CDR3 in DNA: TGTGCCAGCAGCTGGGAAGGGGGCTCTGGGGCCAACGTCCTGACTTTC. The chain couples TRBV7-8 to TRBJ2-6; TRBD1 might be the D (6 bases). The germline gives CDR1 SGHVS, CDR2 FQNEAQ. The ends were cut back, 4 bases at V and 0 bases at J, with 10 bases in the middle. The CDR3 has 16 residues.

The gene calls are TRBV9 and TRBJ1-4; 8 nucleotides agree with TRBD1. Looked up from germline, CDR1 is SGDLS and CDR2 is YYNGEE. The junction had 7 bases not matched to a gene; V was cut back by 5 bases and J by 7 bases. The CDR3 loop spans 14 amino acids. CDR3 bases: TGTGCCAGCAGTGGACAGGGCCTGGGTGAAAAACTGTTTTTT. Protein: CASSGQGLGEKLFF.

This chain joins TRBV18 and TRBJ1-1; TRBD1 matches at 10 bases. The CDR3 runs to 16 residues. The germline CDR1 and CDR2 sequences are KGHSH and LQKENI. Trimming at V came to 5 bases and at J to 7 bases, leaving 13 bases not matched to a gene. This CDR3 reads CASSENSGTGAIEAFF. The CDR3 DNA follows: TGTGCCAGCTCAGAAAATTCGGGGACAGGGGCCATTGAAGCTTTCTTT.

This clone came up a few times. The chain employs TRBV19 and TRBJ1-5; tentatively, D is TRBD1 (6 bases). V lost 7 bases and J lost 7, with 14 bases in between. The CDR3 length is 13 residues. CDR1 and CDR2 from the germline V gene are LNHDA and SQIVND (reference sequence). Here the CDR3 DNA reads TGTGCCAGTAACCCCGGGGGGCGACAGCCCCAGCATTTT. This encodes CASNPGGRQPQHF.

The chain joins TRBV4-2 to TRBJ2-7, with D tentatively TRBD2 (6 bases). The CDR3 loop spans 16 amino acids. Between the trimmed V and J ends, which lost 0 bases and 0 bases, there was a span of 12 bases. Germline lookup yields CDR1 LGHNA and CDR2 YNFKEQ. CDR3 DNA: TGTGCCAGCAGCCAAGAAGGGACTGATTTCTCCTACGAGCAGTACTTC. The encoded protein is CASSQEGTDFSYEQYF.

V is TRBV19 and J is TRBJ1-1; maybe TRBD1 (5 bases). The germline V gene has CDR1 LNHDA and CDR2 SQIVND (reference sequence). The germline V and J ends were trimmed by 3 bases and 11 bases, with 13 bases remaining between them. The CDR3 totals 12 residues. The CDR3 protein is CASSIGGKRAFF. The CDR3, as DNA: TGTGCCAGTAGTATCGGGGGGAAGAGGGCTTTCTTT. The full variable domain, in which reference TRBV19 and TRBJ1-1 provide the parts outside the CDR3, is DGGITQSPKYLFRKEGQNVTLSCEQNLNHDAMYWYRQDPGQGLRLIYYSQIVNDFQKGDIAEGYSVSREKKESFPLTVTSAQKNPTAFYLCASSIGGKRAFFGQGTRLTVV.

V gene TRBV19 combines with J gene TRBJ1-1; D remains ambiguous. The CDR3 covers 12 residues. V lost 7 bases, J lost 1 base, and 7 bases lay in between. Germline V gene data show CDR1 as LNHDA and CDR2 as SQIVND (reference sequence). The CDR3 nucleotides read TGTGCCAGTACGCCGAGGAACACTGAAGCTTTCTTT. Translated, it gives CASTPRNTEAFF.

The V and J genes are TRBV27 and TRBJ1-1; TRBD1 is a possible D gene (6 bases). The CDR3 covers 14 residues. The ends were cut back, 7 bases at V and 1 base at J, with 13 bases in the middle. The V gene's germline CDR1 is MNHEY and CDR2 SMNVEV (reference sequence). The chain's CDR3 is CASTPRGWNTEAFF. The CDR3 region has the DNA TGTGCCAGCACCCCCAGGGGATGGAACACTGAAGCTTTCTTT.

A word on this clone: One junction end disagrees with the germline gene, perhaps due to a read error. The chain uses TRBV29-1 and TRBJ2-7, with 13 bases lining up with TRBD2. The germline V gene has CDR1 SQVTM and CDR2 ANQGSEA. The CDR3 has 15 residues. The CDR3 loop reads CSVEGLAGVSYEQYF. CDR3 sequence (DNA): TGCAGCGTAGAAGGACTAGCGGGAGTCTCTTACGAGCAGTACTTC.

CDR3 DNA sequence: TGTGCCAGCAGCTTAGCAGGGACAGGCCGCGACACCTCTGGAAACACCATATATTTT. This translates into CASSLAGTGRDTSGNTIYF. This chain links TRBV7-9 with TRBJ1-3; 8 bases align to TRBD1. The CDR3 covers 19 residues. Trimming at V came to 0 bases and at J to 0 bases, leaving 10 bases not matched to a gene. Germline CDR1 reads SEHNR; CDR2 reads FQNEAQ (reference sequence).

CDR3 nucleotides: TGTGCCAGTAGTATCATTTGGGACAGAGCCTACGAGCAGTACTTC. Translation gives CASSIIWDRAYEQYF. The chain joins TRBV19 to TRBJ2-7; 7 bases align to TRBD1. The J segment lost 2 bases and the V segment lost 3 bases, leaving 7 bases of the junction unmatched. Germline V lookup: CDR1 LNHDA, CDR2 SQIVND (reference sequence). The CDR3 covers 15 residues.

The V and J genes are TRBV6-1 and TRBJ1-1, with 9 positions matching TRBD1. Germline lookup yields CDR1 MNHNS and CDR2 SASEGT. V lost 9 bases, J lost 1 base, and 3 bases stayed unmatched. CDR3 length equals 13 residues. CDR3 protein: CASQTGGNTEAFF. CDR3 DNA sequence: TGTGCCAGTCAGACAGGGGGGAACACTGAAGCTTTCTTT.

In its sample, this clone was seen once. The V gene is TRBV2, the J gene TRBJ2-7, with TRBD2 as a possible D gene (5 bases). The CDR3 is 16 amino acids. Per the germline V gene, CDR1 is SNHLY and CDR2 is FYNNEI. Trimming took 8 bases from V and 0 from J, leaving 20 bases between them. The CDR3, as DNA: TGTGCCAGCTCCGGCCTCGAGGGAGCAAGCTCCTACGAGCAGTACTTC. This encodes CASSGLEGASSYEQYF.

V and J are TRBV2 and TRBJ1-5, with D perhaps TRBD1 (5 bases). V was trimmed by 3 bases and J by 7 bases, leaving 7 bases between them. The CDR3 runs to 12 residues. The germline CDR1 and CDR2 sequences are SNHLY and FYNNEI. The CDR3 region has the DNA TGTGCCAGCAGTGACGGGGGACAGCCCCAGCATTTT. It yields the protein CASSDGGQPQHF.

V gene TRBV2 combines with J gene TRBJ2-7; D is possibly TRBD2 (8 bases). Germline assignment: CDR1 SNHLY and CDR2 FYNNEI. Trimming took 7 bases from V and 2 from J, leaving 18 bases between them. CDR3 length: 15 amino acids. The CDR3 DNA sequence: TGTGCCAGCACCGGGGGGGTTACAGGGGCCTACGAGCAGTACTTC. Residues: CASTGGVTGAYEQYF.

The rearrangement joins TRBV5-6 to TRBJ2-1; 8 bases are a match to TRBD2. The CDR3 runs to 16 residues. With V trimmed by 1 base and J by 3 bases, 6 bases remained unmatched. Germline CDR1 SGHDT, CDR2 YYEEEE. The CDR3 DNA is TGTGCCAGCAGCTTGAGCGGGAGTGGGTACTACAATGAGCAGTTCTTC. Translating gives CASSLSGSGYYNEQFF.

V gene TRBV7-9 combines with J gene TRBJ2-7, with TRBD2 matching over 13 bases. In germline, CDR1 is SEHNR, CDR2 FQNEAQ (reference sequence). The CDR3 totals 16 residues. Trimming took 5 bases from V and 0 from J; bases not matched to a gene: 4. The CDR3 protein is CASSPGTSGASYEQYF. DNA of the CDR3: TGTGCCAGCAGCCCTGGGACTAGCGGGGCCTCCTACGAGCAGTACTTC. Drawing the rest from reference TRBV7-9 and TRBJ2-7, the complete variable domain is DTGVSQNPRHKITKRGQNVTFRCDPISEHNRLYWYRQTLGQGPEFLTYFQNEAQLEKSRLLSDRFSAERPKGSFSTLEIQRTEQGDSAMYLCASSPGTSGASYEQYFGPGTRLTVT.

The chain is built from TRBV28 and TRBJ2-1, with no clear D. V gave up 6 bases and J gave up 0 bases, with 12 bases separating them. The CDR3 loop spans 15 amino acids. Germline V gives CDR1 MDHEN, CDR2 SYDVKM. CDR3 sequence reads: CASRPTLNSYNEQFF. CDR3 nucleotides: TGTGCCAGCAGGCCGACTCTTAACTCCTACAATGAGCAGTTCTTC.